This passage covers 28 T cell receptor beta chains from one sample sequenced in a study of early T cells in non-severe SARS-CoV-2 infection. TCRdb reanalysed the 5' RACE reads using MiXCR and keeps one entry per CDR3 protein. The profile shows tens of thousands of distinct CDR3 sequences, approximately 10% of them singletons. The source material was whole blood. These receptors all come from an adult who was a healthcare worker with PCR-confirmed SARS-CoV-2 infection or an uninfected control (not recorded which).

This clonotype was recorded at least ten times. The CDR3 nucleotides are TGCAGTGCTAGAGATTCATGGCGGGGGGCTCCCAATGAGCAGTTCTTC. Encoded protein: CSARDSWRGAPNEQFF. V and J are TRBV20-1 and TRBJ2-1; 8 nucleotides align to TRBD2. This CDR3 has 16 amino acids. Germline V gene data show CDR1 as DFQATT and CDR2 as SNEGSKA (reference sequence). The trim removed 0 bases at V and 6 bases at J, leaving 10 bases unmatched.

The table lists this clonotype with a few counts. The V gene is TRBV20-1, the J gene TRBJ2-3, with 8 bases identical to TRBD2. With 5 bases clipped from V and 3 bases from J, the junction kept 7 bases outside the gene matches. The CDR3 has 14 amino acids. Germline V gene data show CDR1 as DFQATT and CDR2 as SNEGSKA (reference sequence). The CDR3 nucleotides read TGCAGTGCTCACCCAGCGGGGGCAACAGATACGCAGTATTTT. Translated, it gives CSAHPAGATDTQYF.

This chain connects TRBV12-5 to TRBJ2-3; TRBD1 or TRBD2 may be the D gene (5 bases each). The length of the CDR3 is 13 residues. V was cut by 5 bases and J by 2 bases, with 8 bases left in between. CDR1 LGHNT and CDR2 FRNRAP come from the germline V gene. The CDR3 is CASGGTFTDTQYF. As DNA, the CDR3 is TGTGCTAGTGGTGGGACCTTCACAGATACGCAGTATTTT. The variable domain in full, completed from reference TRBV12-5 and TRBJ2-3, reads DARVTQTPRHKVTEMGQEVTMRCQPILGHNTVFWYRQTMMQGLELLAYFRNRAPLDDSGMPKDRFSAEMPDATLATLKIQPSEPRDSAVYFCASGGTFTDTQYFGPGTRLTVL.

The chain carries TRBV5-1 and TRBJ2-5, with D unresolved. The CDR3 contains 13 residues. The V gene lost 2 bases and the J gene lost 3 bases, with 8 bases spanning the gap. Germline V gene lookup returns CDR1 SGHRS and CDR2 YFSETQ. The CDR3 bases are TGCGCCAGCAGCTTAGGGTCCGAAGAGACCCAGTACTTC. It yields the protein CASSLGSEETQYF.

With respect to this clonotype: A read error may account for a junction end that differs from germline. This chain uses TRBV14 with TRBJ2-3, with D unclear. Germline assignment: CDR1 SGHDN and CDR2 FVKESK. This CDR3 region has 12 residues. The CDR3 sequence is CVSSQDRLTQYF. As DNA, the CDR3 is TGTGTCAGCAGCCAAGATAGGCTTACGCAGTATTTT.

The table lists this clonotype with many counts. CDR3 coding DNA: TGTGCCAGCAGCCCCTCAGGGGAGGGTAGCACAGATACGCAGTATTTT. Its translation is CASSPSGEGSTDTQYF. The rearrangement joins TRBV3-1 to TRBJ2-3; possible D gene TRBD2, 7 bases. Germline V gene lookup returns CDR1 LGHDT and CDR2 YNNKEL (reference sequence). The CDR3 spans 16 residues. The V and J ends lost 4 bases and 0 bases respectively, with 14 bases between them.

This clonotype was found many times. The J gene is TRBJ1-1, the V gene TRBV3-1, with 7 bases lining up with TRBD1. Germline values: CDR1 LGHDT, CDR2 YNNKEL (reference sequence). The CDR3 covers 14 residues. J gave up 4 bases and V 2 bases, and 4 bases lay outside the gene matches. The CDR3 is CASSQLTGATEAFF. In nucleotides, the CDR3 is TGTGCCAGCAGCCAACTAACAGGGGCCACTGAAGCTTTCTTT. Looking up the rest from reference TRBV3-1 and TRBJ1-1 gives the full variable domain: DTAVSQTPKYLVTQMGNDKSIKCEQNLGHDTMYWYKQDSKKFLKIMFSYNNKELIINETVPNRFSPKSPDKAHLNLHINSLELGDSAVYFCASSQLTGATEAFFGQGTRLTVV.

The sample holds a few counts of this clonotype. V usage is TRBV5-1 and J usage is TRBJ1-4; D perhaps matches TRBD1 (5 bases). The CDR3 spans 15 residues. Germline V gene sequence: CDR1 SGHRS, CDR2 YFSETQ. The V and J ends lost 4 bases and 7 bases respectively, with 17 bases between them. The CDR3 nucleotides are TGCGCCAGCAGCCCCATGGGCAGGGACGGTGAAAAACTGTTTTTT. It codes for CASSPMGRDGEKLFF.

The CDR3 here is CASSEAQYRVYGYTF. The CDR3 coding sequence is TGTGCCAGCAGTGAAGCGCAATACAGGGTCTATGGCTACACCTTC. The chain links TRBV6-1 to TRBJ1-2; D is perhaps TRBD1 (6 bases). Germline values: CDR1 MNHNS, CDR2 SASEGT. V lost 0 bases, J lost 4 bases, and 12 bases lay in between. The CDR3 spans 15 residues.

The table lists this clonotype with many counts. The V gene is TRBV7-6, the J gene TRBJ2-3; D is perhaps TRBD1 or TRBD2 (6 bases each). The CDR3 consists of 16 residues. From germline, CDR1 is SGHVS and CDR2 FNYEAQ. With 2 bases removed from V and 1 base from J, the gap between germline ends came to 13 bases. The CDR3 region is CASSLSTGGRTDTQYF. The CDR3 bases are TGTGCCAGCAGCTTAAGTACCGGGGGCCGCACAGATACGCAGTATTTT.

This clonotype was observed a handful of times. This chain links TRBV11-2 with TRBJ2-2; a weak D match, TRBD1 (5 bases). Germline CDR1 is SGHAT and CDR2 is FQNNGV. V was cut by 5 bases and J by 7 bases, with 11 bases left in between. The length of the CDR3 is 13 residues. The CDR3 region is CASSPGHGGELFF. Here the CDR3 DNA reads TGTGCCAGCAGCCCTGGACACGGCGGGGAGCTGTTTTTT.

In its sample, this clonotype was seen a few times. The chain is built from TRBV12-3 or TRBV12-4 and TRBJ2-2, with 14 bases that match TRBD2. Trimming took 7 bases from V and 1 from J; bases not matched to a gene: 11. The CDR3 length is 19 residues. CDR3 sequence: CASTPGLAGDLMNTGELFF. Here the CDR3 DNA reads TGTGCCAGCACACCGGGACTAGCGGGGGATCTTATGAACACCGGGGAGCTGTTTTTT.

The chain is built from TRBV6-5 and TRBJ1-5; D perhaps matches TRBD1 (5 bases). Per the germline V gene, CDR1 is MNHEY and CDR2 is SVGAGI. V was cut by 5 bases and J by 0 bases, with 11 bases left in between. The CDR3 spans 15 residues. The CDR3 region is CASSPTGYSNQPQHF. The CDR3 bases are TGTGCCAGCAGTCCTACAGGTTATAGCAATCAGCCCCAGCATTTT.

This clonotype turned up a few times. The chain employs TRBV29-1 and TRBJ2-7; D may be TRBD1 (5 bases). This CDR3 region has 12 residues. Germline V lookup: CDR1 SQVTM, CDR2 ANQGSEA. The ends were cut back, 7 bases at V and 3 bases at J, with 13 bases in the middle. The CDR3 DNA follows: TGCAGCGCTCGACAGAACTTCTACGAGCAGTACTTC. Protein product: CSARQNFYEQYF.

This sequence joins TRBV7-8 and TRBJ2-3; D is possibly TRBD1 or TRBD2 (5 bases each). This CDR3 has 15 amino acids. The V gene lost 5 bases and the J gene lost 4 bases, with 16 bases spanning the gap. Germline CDR1 reads SGHVS; CDR2 reads FQNEAQ. The CDR3 loop reads CASSVGPDSADTQYF. As DNA, the CDR3 is TGTGCCAGCAGCGTGGGACCGGACTCGGCAGATACGCAGTATTTT. The full variable domain, its missing parts supplied by reference TRBV7-8 and TRBJ2-3, is GAGVSQSPRYKVAKRGQDVALRCDPISGHVSLFWYQQALGQGPEFLTYFQNEAQLDKSGLPSDRFFAERPEGSVSTLKIQRTQQEDSAVYLCASSVGPDSADTQYFGPGTRLTVL.

This clonotype was seen repeatedly, ten times or more. The chain is built from TRBV9 and TRBJ2-7; 7 bases match TRBD1. The CDR3 is 14 residues long. Per the germline V gene, CDR1 is SGDLS and CDR2 is YYNGEE. The V segment lost 4 bases and the J segment 6 bases; nucleotides outside the gene matches: 10. The CDR3 protein is CASSLGQLRAEQYF. Written as DNA, the CDR3 is TGTGCCAGCAGCTTGGGACAGTTGAGGGCCGAGCAGTACTTC.

This clonotype came up once. J is TRBJ2-5 and V is TRBV13; the D is unclear. Germline V gene sequence: CDR1 PRHDT, CDR2 FYEKMQ (reference sequence). The CDR3 has 15 residues. Trimming took 5 bases from V and 2 from J, leaving 15 bases between them. The CDR3 spells CASSLGLSGQETQYF. CDR3 bases: TGTGCCAGCAGCCTTGGCTTGTCCGGACAAGAGACCCAGTACTTC.

This clonotype was observed a few times. The chain links TRBV3-1 to TRBJ1-3; TRBD1 matches at 9 bases. The germline V gene encodes CDR1 LGHDT and CDR2 YNNKEL (reference sequence). The CDR3 runs 15 residues. Trimming took 5 bases from V and 0 from J; bases not matched to a gene: 2. The CDR3 DNA is TGTGCCAGCAGCGAGACAGGGGGCTCTGGAAACACCATATATTTT. Encoded protein: CASSETGGSGNTIYF.

The chain combines TRBV5-5 with TRBJ2-1; D remains unclear. This CDR3 region has 15 residues. Trimming shortened V by 4 bases and J by 4 bases, and 15 bases separated the two germline ends. Per the germline V gene, CDR1 is SGHKS and CDR2 is YYEKEE (reference sequence). CDR3: CASSPKVSSYNEQFF. The CDR3 DNA sequence: TGTGCCAGCAGCCCGAAGGTGTCGTCATACAATGAGCAGTTCTTC.

This clonotype was seen many times. The rearrangement links TRBV5-6 to TRBJ2-1; no clear D gene. The germline V and J ends were trimmed by 1 base and 6 bases, with 5 bases remaining between them. Germline V gene lookup returns CDR1 SGHDT and CDR2 YYEEEE. This CDR3 comprises 12 residues. The CDR3 DNA reads TGTGCCAGCAGCTTGAACGTCAATGAGCAGTTCTTC. It encodes CASSLNVNEQFF.

This clonotype was observed a handful of times. The V call is TRBV12-3 or TRBV12-4, the J call TRBJ1-2; 7 positions match TRBD1. This CDR3 has 14 amino acids. V dropped 9 bases and J dropped 0; count of bases not matched to a gene: 7. CDR3 amino acids: CASGGQGANYGYTF. The CDR3 DNA reads TGTGCCAGTGGTGGCCAGGGGGCTAACTATGGCTACACCTTC.

V is TRBV29-1 and J is TRBJ2-3; possible D gene TRBD2, 6 bases. CDR3 length equals 12 residues. Trimming took 4 bases from V and 4 from J, leaving 9 bases between them. Germline V lookup: CDR1 SQVTM, CDR2 ANQGSEA. This CDR3 is CSVAGEPDTQYF. DNA for the CDR3: TGCAGCGTTGCGGGGGAGCCAGATACGCAGTATTTT.

This clonotype was counted a few times. The CDR3 is CASSPDLGLHGELFF. CDR3 bases: TGTGCCAGCTCACCTGATCTGGGACTACACGGGGAGCTGTTTTTT. The V and J genes are TRBV18 and TRBJ2-2, with 7 positions matching TRBD2. The CDR3 loop spans 15 amino acids. V trimming: 3 bases; J trimming: 7 bases; junction bases outside the gene matches: 8. CDR1 and CDR2 (germline): KGHSH, LQKENI.

This clonotype was seen more than once but under ten times. The chain carries TRBV9 and TRBJ1-6; D call uncertain. The CDR3 has 13 amino acids. Germline V gene sequence: CDR1 SGDLS, CDR2 YYNGEE. The V end lost 0 bases, the J end lost 8 bases, and 6 bases lay between the germline ends. CDR3 sequence reads: CASSVGRDSPLHF. CDR3 nucleotide sequence: TGTGCCAGCAGCGTAGGTAGGGATTCACCCCTCCACTTT.

The table lists this clonotype with a few counts. This chain connects TRBV18 to TRBJ1-1, with 7 bases identical to TRBD1. The trim removed 3 bases at V and 2 bases at J, leaving 3 bases unmatched. The CDR3 runs to 14 residues. The germline CDR1 and CDR2 sequences are KGHSH and LQKENI. CDR3 DNA sequence: TGTGCCAGCTCACCGGCAGGGGGTAACACTGAAGCTTTCTTT. It yields the protein CASSPAGGNTEAFF.

CDR3 in amino acids: CAWSTGTTTLTGELFF. DNA for the CDR3: TGTGCCTGGAGCACCGGGACTACCACTCTAACCGGGGAGCTGTTTTTT. This rearrangement joins TRBV30 to TRBJ2-2; 7 nucleotides line up with TRBD2. CDR3 length: 16 residues. Trimming at V came to 3 bases and at J to 5 bases, leaving 12 bases not matched to a gene. Germline V lookup: CDR1 GTSNPN, CDR2 SVGIG (reference sequence).

This clonotype was seen many times. The chain carries TRBV3-1 and TRBJ1-5, with D uncertain. Germline lookup yields CDR1 LGHDT and CDR2 YNNKEL (reference sequence). Trimming left V 4 bases short and J 7 bases short, with 11 bases between. CDR3 length equals 13 residues. CDR3 sequence reads: CASSPMSGQPQHF. The CDR3, as DNA: TGTGCCAGCAGCCCTATGAGCGGGCAGCCCCAGCATTTT.

The gene calls are TRBV10-1 and TRBJ2-1, with D perhaps TRBD2 (7 bases). The germline gives CDR1 WNHNN, CDR2 SYGVQD (reference sequence). The CDR3 spans 15 residues. Trimming cost V 6 bases and J 4 bases, with 16 bases left between them. The CDR3 DNA sequence: TGCGCCAGCAGCGGCGCGGGGGCCGCATACAATGAGCAGTTCTTC. This sequence encodes CASSGAGAAYNEQFF.